This TCR beta chain was profiled in a study of cytomegalovirus exposure and HLA in healthy donors. Across the study: The same platform was used for the 130 or so validation repertoires as for the roughly 700 first-cohort repertoires, as reported in a later analysis. Study findings and constraints: Overall, some 160 TCR beta chains were annotated as cytomegalovirus-associated. Rarity characterized most TCR sequences, yet some public TCRs appeared in many donors.

Of note for this clone: The antigen is not known.

The protocol was immunoSEQ multiplex PCR, while the TCRdb copy is restricted to in-frame clones and leaves out a portion. Here the sample spans 52,000 or so clones, nearly 90% being singletons. The trim removed 1 base at V and 2 bases at J, leaving 2 bases unmatched. CDR1 is GTSNPN and CDR2 is SVGIG in the germline V gene (reference sequence). This CDR3 contains 15 residues. The sequenced sample consisted of PBMCs. The receptor was isolated from a woman under 30 in good health and CMV-seronegative. The chain joins TRBV30 to TRBJ1-5; 10 bases fit TRBD1. CDR3 protein: CAWSAGTGGNQPQHF. The CDR3 bases are TGTGCCTGGAGTGCCGGGACAGGGGGCAATCAGCCCCAGCATTTT.